This TCR beta chain was obtained from a study of blood T cell repertoires in COVID-19. Generated by immunoSEQ multiplex PCR, the TCRdb table keeps only in-frame clones and is missing some. Of 68,000 or so clones listed, about 85% are singletons. The material sequenced was peripheral blood. This TCR derives from a woman aged 45-60 years with COVID-19, enrolled during active disease.

CDR3: CAISDRKNTEAFF. The CDR3 coding sequence is TGTGCCATCAGTGACAGGAAGAACACTGAAGCTTTCTTT. The V gene is TRBV10-3, the J gene TRBJ1-1; no reliable D call. The germline V and J ends were trimmed by 3 bases and 1 base, with 6 bases remaining between them. The CDR3 loop spans 13 amino acids. Germline loops: CDR1 ENHRY, CDR2 SYGVKD.